Included here is one T cell receptor beta chain sequence, with context. The antigen is not known. This sample stems from a study of T cell responses to AZD1222 COVID-19 vaccine. Turning to the study itself: Second-dose recipients at about 4 or about 12 weeks were treated as one pooled group.

The method was immunoSEQ multiplex PCR; TCRdb's version includes in-frame clones alone and lacks a portion of them. Among 150,000 or so clones listed, over 75% were seen once. Trimming removed 2 bases from V and 2 bases from J; junction bases left unmatched: 9. Germline-derived CDR1 and CDR2 are MNHEY and SMNVEV (reference sequence). The CDR3 runs 17 residues. General study points: It should be noted that donors were predominantly white British and more often female, and clonal diversity was possibly underestimated. Reports indicate that nearly half of spike-specific TCRs are directed at unmutated variant regions. With two AZD1222 doses given, Spike-specific TCR breadth and depth both rose.

This TCR was sampled from an adult in good health. The sequencing used peripheral blood, collected on day 0 of AZD1222 vaccination. This chain joins TRBV27 and TRBJ2-5, with TRBD1 matching 9 bases. In DNA, the CDR3 is TGTGCCAGCAGTTTAGGCCCCTACAGGGGGCGGCAAGAGACCCAGTACTTC. This sequence encodes CASSLGPYRGRQETQYF.